This T cell receptor (beta chain) emerged from a study of cytomegalovirus exposure and HLA in healthy donors. Regarding the study as a whole: Testing in vitro showed a few CMV-associated chains specific for CMV antigens. Later genetic work tied a missense DCLRE1C variant to beta-chain V and J trimming.

The CDR3 spans 13 residues. Trimming shortened V by 8 bases and J by 2 bases, and 13 bases separated the two germline ends. Looked up from germline, CDR1 is MNHNS and CDR2 is SASEGT. Each of the donors was a healthy bone marrow donor. 13 Jbeta primers and 60 Vbeta primers were used for the PCR. Repertoires were generated with immunoSEQ multiplex PCR, while TCRdb's copy carries only in-frame clones and drops some. The repertoire consists of some 120,000 clones, with 73% occurring once and the leading ten covering around 5%. As to this clone: The antigen is not known.

This receptor was taken from a man aged 55-75 years in good health and CMV-seropositive. Sequencing was carried out using PBMCs. J is TRBJ2-7 and V is TRBV6-1; no clear D. The CDR3 protein is CASSSVGAYEQYF. CDR3 DNA: TGTGCCAGCTCTTCGGTGGGCGCCTACGAGCAGTACTTC.